This entry describes one T cell receptor (beta chain). Its antigen is not identified. These data belong to a study of T-cell memory formation after mild COVID-19. Turning to the study itself: Among the donors, TCR clusters were largely specific to each donor. Findings of the study overall: Clones which contracted sat mainly in CM and EM if CD4+, and in EMRA if CD8+. Later expanders leaned CD4+, whereas clones that contracted between day 15 and 85 were balanced CD4/CD8.

Germline-derived CDR1 and CDR2 are DFQATT and SNEGSKA (reference sequence). The V end was cut by 5 bases, the J end by 2 bases, with 12 bases between. The CDR3 is 14 residues long. TCRdb passed the 5' RACE reads through MiXCR, listing each CDR3 protein once. The table shows approximately 400,000 distinct CDR3 sequences, with under 20% occurring only once. The chain uses TRBV20-1 and TRBJ2-2; TRBD1 is a possible D gene (6 bases). The material sequenced was PBMCs or a T cell subset sorted from them (not recorded which). The sequence was obtained from a man between 18 and 35 years old who had mild COVID-19 (a few samples of this study predate the infection). Cell type and time point are not known. CDR3 nucleotide sequence: TGCAGTGCTGATTCCGGGACAAACACCGGGGAGCTGTTTTTT. Translation gives CSADSGTNTGELFF.